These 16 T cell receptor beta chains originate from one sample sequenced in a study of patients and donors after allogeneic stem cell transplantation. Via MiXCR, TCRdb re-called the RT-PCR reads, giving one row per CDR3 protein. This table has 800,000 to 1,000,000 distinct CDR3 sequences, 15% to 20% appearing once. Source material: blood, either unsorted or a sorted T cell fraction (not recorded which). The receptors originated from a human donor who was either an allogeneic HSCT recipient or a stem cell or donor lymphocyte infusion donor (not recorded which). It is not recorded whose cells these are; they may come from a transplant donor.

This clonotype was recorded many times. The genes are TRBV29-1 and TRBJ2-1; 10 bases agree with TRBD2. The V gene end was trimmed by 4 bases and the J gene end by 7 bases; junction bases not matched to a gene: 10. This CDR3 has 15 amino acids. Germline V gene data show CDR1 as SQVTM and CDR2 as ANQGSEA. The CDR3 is CSVANPGLATNEQFF. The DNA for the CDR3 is TGCAGCGTTGCCAACCCGGGACTAGCGACAAATGAGCAGTTCTTC.

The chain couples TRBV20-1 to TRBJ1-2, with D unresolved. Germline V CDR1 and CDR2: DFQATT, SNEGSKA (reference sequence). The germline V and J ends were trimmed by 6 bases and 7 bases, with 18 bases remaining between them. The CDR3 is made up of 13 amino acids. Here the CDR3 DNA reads TGCAGTGCCCGGACTGAGGTGAGGGCTGGCTACACCTTC. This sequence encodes CSARTEVRAGYTF.

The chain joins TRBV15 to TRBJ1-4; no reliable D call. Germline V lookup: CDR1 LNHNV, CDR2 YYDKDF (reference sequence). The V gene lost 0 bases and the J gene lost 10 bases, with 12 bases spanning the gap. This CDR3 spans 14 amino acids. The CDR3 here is CATSRDRPHGKLFF. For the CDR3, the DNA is TGTGCCACCAGCAGAGATCGTCCCCATGGAAAACTGTTTTTT.

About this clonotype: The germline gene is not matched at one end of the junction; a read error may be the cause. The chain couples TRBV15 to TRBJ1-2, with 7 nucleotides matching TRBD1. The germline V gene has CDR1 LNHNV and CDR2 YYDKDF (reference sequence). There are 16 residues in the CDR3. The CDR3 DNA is TGTGCCACCAGCAGAGAAGCAAACAGGGGCGACTATAGCTACACCTTC. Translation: CATSREANRGDYSYTF.

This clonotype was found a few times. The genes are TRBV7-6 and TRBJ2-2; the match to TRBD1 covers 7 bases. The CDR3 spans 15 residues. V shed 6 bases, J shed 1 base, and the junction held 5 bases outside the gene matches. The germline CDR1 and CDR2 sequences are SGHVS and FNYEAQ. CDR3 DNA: TGTGCCAGCAGTTGGGACAGCTGGAACACCGGGGAGCTGTTTTTT. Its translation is CASSWDSWNTGELFF.

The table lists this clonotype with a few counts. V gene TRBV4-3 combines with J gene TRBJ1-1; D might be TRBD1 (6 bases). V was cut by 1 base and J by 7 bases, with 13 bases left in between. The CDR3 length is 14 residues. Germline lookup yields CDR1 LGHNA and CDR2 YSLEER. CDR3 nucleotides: TGCGCCAGCAGCCAAGTGCTGGGAGGGGGTGAAGCTTTCTTT. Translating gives CASSQVLGGGEAFF.

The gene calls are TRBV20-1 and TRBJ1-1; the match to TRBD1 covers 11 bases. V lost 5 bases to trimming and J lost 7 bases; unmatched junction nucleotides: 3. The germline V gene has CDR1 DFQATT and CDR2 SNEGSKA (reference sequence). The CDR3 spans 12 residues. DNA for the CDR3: TGCAGTGCTGGGGGACAGGGGGTTGAAGCTTTCTTT. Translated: CSAGGQGVEAFF.

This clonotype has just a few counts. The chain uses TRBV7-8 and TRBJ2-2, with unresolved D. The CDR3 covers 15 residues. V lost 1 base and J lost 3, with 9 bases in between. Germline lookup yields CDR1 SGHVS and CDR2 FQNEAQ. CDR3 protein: CASSLGAFYTGELFF. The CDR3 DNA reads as TGTGCCAGCAGCTTAGGGGCCTTTTACACCGGGGAGCTGTTTTTT.

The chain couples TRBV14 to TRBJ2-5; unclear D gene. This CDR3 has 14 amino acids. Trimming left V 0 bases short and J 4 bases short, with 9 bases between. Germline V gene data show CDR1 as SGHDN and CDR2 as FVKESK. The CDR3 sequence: CASSQELGLETQYF. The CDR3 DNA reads TGTGCCAGCAGCCAAGAACTCGGATTAGAGACCCAGTACTTC.

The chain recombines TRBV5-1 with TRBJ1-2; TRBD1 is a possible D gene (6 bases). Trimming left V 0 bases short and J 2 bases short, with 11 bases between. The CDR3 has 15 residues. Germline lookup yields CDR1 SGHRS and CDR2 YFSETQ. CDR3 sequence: CASSLECTGNYGYTF. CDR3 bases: TGCGCCAGCAGCTTGGAATGTACAGGGAACTATGGCTACACCTTC.

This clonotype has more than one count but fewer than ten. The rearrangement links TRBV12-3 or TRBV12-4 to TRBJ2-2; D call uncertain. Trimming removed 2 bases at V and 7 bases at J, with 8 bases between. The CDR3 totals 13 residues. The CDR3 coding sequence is TGTGCCAGCAGTTTACTACCCTACGGGGAGCTGTTTTTT. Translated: CASSLLPYGELFF.

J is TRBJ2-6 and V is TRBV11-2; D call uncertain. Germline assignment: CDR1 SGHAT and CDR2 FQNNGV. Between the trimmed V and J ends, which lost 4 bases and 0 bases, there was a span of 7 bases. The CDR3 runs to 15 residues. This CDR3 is CASSSLDSGANVLTF. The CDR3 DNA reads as TGTGCCAGCAGCTCCTTGGACTCTGGGGCCAACGTCCTGACTTTC.

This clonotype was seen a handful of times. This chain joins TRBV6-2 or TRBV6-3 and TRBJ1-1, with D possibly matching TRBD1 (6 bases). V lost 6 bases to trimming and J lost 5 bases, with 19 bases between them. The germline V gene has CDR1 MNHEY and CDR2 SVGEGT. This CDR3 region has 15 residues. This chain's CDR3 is CASSPIRTGRTEAFF. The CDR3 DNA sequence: TGTGCCAGCAGCCCGATCCGAACAGGGCGGACTGAAGCTTTCTTT.

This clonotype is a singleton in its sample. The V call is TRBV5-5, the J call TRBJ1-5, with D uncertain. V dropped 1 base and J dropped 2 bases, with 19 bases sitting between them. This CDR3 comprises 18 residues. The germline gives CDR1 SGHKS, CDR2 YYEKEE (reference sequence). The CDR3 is CASSLKGDASRGNQPQHF. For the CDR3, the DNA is TGTGCCAGCAGCTTGAAAGGTGATGCCTCTCGGGGCAATCAGCCCCAGCATTTT.

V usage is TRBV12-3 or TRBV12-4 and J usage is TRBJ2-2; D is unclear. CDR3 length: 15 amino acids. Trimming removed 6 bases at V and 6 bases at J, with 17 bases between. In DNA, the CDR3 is TGTGCCAGCAGGCGAATTAGGTTATTCCCCGGGGAGCTGTTTTTT. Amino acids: CASRRIRLFPGELFF.

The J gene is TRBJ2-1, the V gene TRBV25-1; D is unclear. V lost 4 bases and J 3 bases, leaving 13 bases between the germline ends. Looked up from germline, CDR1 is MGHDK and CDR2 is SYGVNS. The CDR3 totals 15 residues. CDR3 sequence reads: CASSGPGSGYNEQFF. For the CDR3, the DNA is TGTGCCAGCAGTGGACCCGGGTCGGGCTACAATGAGCAGTTCTTC.